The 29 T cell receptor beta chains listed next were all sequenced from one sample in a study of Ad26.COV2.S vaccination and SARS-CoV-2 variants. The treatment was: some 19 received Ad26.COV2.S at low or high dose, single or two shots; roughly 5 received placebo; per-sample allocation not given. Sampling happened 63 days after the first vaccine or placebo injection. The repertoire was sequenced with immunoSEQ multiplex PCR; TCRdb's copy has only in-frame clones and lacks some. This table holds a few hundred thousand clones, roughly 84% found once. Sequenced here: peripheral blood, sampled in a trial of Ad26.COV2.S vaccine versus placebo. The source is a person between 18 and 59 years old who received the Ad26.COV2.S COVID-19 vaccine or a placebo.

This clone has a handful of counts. For the CDR3, the DNA is TGTGCCTGGAGCGCGGGCAGCCCGAGCTATGGCTACACCTTC. Protein sequence: CAWSAGSPSYGYTF. V usage is TRBV30 and J usage is TRBJ1-2; D remains ambiguous. Germline V gene data show CDR1 as GTSNPN and CDR2 as SVGIG (reference sequence). V shed 3 bases and J shed 4 bases, with 15 bases lying between them. The CDR3 covers 14 residues.

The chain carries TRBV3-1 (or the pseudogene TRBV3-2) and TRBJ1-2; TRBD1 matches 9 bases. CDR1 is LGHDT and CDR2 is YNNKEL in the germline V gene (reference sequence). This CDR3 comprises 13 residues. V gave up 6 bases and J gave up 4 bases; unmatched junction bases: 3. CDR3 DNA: TGTGCCAGCAGTCAGGACAGGGGCTATGGCTACACCTTC. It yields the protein CASSQDRGYGYTF.

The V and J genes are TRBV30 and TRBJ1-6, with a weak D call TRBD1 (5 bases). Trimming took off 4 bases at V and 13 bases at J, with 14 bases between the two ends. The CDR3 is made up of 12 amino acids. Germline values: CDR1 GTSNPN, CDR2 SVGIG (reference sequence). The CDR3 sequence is CAWTKPGLPLHF. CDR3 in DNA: TGTGCCTGGACCAAACCGGGACTTCCCCTCCACTTT.

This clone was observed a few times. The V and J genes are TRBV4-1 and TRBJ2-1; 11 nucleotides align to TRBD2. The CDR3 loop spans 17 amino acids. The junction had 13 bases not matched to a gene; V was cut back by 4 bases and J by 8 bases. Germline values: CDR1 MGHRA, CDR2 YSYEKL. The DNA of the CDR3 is TGCGCCAGCAGCCTCCTTTCGACTAGCGGGGCCCGGGATGAGCAGTTCTTC. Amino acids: CASSLLSTSGARDEQFF.

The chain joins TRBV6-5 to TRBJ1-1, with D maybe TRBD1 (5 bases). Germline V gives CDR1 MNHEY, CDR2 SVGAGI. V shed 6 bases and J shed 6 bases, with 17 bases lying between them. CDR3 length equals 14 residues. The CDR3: CASSPGQGGAEAFF. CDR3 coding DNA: TGTGCCAGCAGCCCGGGGCAGGGTGGCGCTGAAGCTTTCTTT.

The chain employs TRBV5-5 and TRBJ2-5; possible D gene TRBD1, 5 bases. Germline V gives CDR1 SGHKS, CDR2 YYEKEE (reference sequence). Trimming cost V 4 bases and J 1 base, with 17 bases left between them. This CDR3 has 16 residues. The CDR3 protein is CASSTTERLFQETQYF. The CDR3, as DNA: TGTGCCAGCAGCACGACAGAAAGACTCTTCCAAGAGACCCAGTACTTC.

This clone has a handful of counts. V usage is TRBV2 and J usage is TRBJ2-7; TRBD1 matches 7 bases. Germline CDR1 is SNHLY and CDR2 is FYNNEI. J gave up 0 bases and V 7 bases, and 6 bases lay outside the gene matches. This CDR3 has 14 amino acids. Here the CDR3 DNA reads TGTGCCAGCACGAACAGACAGGGCTCCTACGAGCAGTACTTC. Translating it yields CASTNRQGSYEQYF.

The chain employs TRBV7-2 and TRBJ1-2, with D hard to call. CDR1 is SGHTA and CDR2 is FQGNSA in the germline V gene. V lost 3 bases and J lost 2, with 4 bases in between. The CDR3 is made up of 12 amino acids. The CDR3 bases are TGTGCCAGCAGCTTTCAAAACTATGGCTACACCTTC. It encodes CASSFQNYGYTF.

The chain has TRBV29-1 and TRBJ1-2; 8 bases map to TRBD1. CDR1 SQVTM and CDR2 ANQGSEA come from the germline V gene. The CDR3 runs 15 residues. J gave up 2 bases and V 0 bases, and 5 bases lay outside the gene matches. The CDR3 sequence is CSVEDQNRGNYGYTF. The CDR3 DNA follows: TGCAGCGTTGAAGATCAGAACAGGGGGAACTATGGCTACACCTTC.

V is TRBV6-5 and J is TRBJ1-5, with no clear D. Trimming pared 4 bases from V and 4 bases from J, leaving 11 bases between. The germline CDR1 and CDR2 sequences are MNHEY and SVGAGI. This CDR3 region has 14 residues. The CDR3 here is CASSLAGANQPQHF. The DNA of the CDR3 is TGTGCCAGCAGTTTGGCAGGCGCAAATCAGCCCCAGCATTTT.

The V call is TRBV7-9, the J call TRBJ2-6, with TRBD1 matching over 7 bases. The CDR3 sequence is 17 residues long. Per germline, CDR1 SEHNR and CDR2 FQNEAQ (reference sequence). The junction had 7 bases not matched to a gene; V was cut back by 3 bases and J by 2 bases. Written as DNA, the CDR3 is TGTGCCAGCAGCTTTAACAGGGGCGCGGCTGGGGCCAACGTCCTGACTTTC. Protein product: CASSFNRGAAGANVLTF.

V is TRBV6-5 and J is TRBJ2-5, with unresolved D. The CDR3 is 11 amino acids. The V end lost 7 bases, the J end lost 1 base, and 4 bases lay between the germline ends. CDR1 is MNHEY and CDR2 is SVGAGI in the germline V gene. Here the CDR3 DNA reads TGTGCCAGCAAGGGCCAAGAGACCCAGTACTTC. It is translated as CASKGQETQYF.

Here the CDR3 DNA reads TGTGCCAGCAGCCTGGGCCCTCAACCCAAAAACATTCAGTACTTC. Its translation: CASSLGPQPKNIQYF. The rearrangement joins TRBV7-9 to TRBJ2-4; D not resolved. The CDR3 covers 15 residues. Germline CDR1 SEHNR, CDR2 FQNEAQ (reference sequence). Trimming cost V 5 bases and J 2 bases, with 13 bases left between them.

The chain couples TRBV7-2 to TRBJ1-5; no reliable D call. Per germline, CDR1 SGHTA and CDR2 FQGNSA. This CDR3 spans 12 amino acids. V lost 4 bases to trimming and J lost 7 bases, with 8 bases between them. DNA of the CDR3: TGTGCCAGCAGCTCAATGGAGCAGCCCCAGCATTTT. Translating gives CASSSMEQPQHF.

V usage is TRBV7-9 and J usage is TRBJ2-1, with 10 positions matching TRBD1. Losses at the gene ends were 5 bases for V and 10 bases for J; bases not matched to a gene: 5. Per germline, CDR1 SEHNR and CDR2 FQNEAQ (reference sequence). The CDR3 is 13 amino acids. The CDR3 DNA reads TGTGCCAGCAGCGGGCCGGGACAGGGGGAGCAGTTCTTC. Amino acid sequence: CASSGPGQGEQFF. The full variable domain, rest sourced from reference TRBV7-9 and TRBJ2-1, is DTGVSQNPRHKITKRGQNVTFRCDPISEHNRLYWYRQTLGQGPEFLTYFQNEAQLEKSRLLSDRFSAERPKGSFSTLEIQRTEQGDSAMYLCASSGPGQGEQFFGPGTRLTVL.

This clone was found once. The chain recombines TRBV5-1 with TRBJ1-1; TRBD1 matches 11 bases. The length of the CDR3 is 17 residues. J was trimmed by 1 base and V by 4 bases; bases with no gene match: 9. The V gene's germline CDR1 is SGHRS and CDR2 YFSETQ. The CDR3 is CASSVGQGAVANTEAFF. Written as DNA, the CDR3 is TGCGCCAGCAGCGTAGGACAGGGGGCTGTGGCGAACACTGAAGCTTTCTTT. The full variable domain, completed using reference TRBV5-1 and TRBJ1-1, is KAGVTQTPRYLIKTRGQQVTLSCSPISGHRSVSWYQQTPGQGLQFLFEYFSETQRNKGNFPGRFSGRQFSNSRSEMNVSTLELGDSALYLCASSVGQGAVANTEAFFGQGTRLTVV.

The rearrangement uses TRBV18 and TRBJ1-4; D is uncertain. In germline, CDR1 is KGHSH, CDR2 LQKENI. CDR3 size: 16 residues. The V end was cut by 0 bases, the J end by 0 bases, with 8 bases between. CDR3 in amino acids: CASSPPMSTTNEKLFF. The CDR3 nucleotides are TGTGCCAGCTCACCACCGATGAGTACAACTAATGAAAAACTGTTTTTT.

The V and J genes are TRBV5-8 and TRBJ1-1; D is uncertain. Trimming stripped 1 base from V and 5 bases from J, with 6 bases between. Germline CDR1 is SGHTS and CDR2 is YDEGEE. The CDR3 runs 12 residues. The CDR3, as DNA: TGTGCCAGCAGCTTGAGATGGACTGAAGCTTTCTTT. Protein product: CASSLRWTEAFF.

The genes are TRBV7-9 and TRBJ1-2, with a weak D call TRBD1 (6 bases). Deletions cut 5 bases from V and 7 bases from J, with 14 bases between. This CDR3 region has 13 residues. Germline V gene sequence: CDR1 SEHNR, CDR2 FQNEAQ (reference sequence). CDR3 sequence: CASSLGQSIGYTF. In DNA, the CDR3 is TGTGCCAGCAGCCTAGGACAGTCTATTGGCTACACCTTC.

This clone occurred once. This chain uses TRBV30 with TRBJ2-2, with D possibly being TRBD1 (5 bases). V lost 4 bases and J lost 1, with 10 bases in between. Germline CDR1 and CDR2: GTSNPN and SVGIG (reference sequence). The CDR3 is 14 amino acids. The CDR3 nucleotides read TGTGCCTGGACGTATCAGGGGAACACCGGGGAGCTGTTTTTT. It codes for CAWTYQGNTGELFF.

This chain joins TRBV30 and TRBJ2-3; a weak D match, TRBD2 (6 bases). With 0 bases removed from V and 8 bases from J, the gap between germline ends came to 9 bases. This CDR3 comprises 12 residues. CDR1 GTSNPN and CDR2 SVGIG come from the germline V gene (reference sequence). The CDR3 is CAWSVRGATQYF. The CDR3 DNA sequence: TGTGCCTGGAGTGTACGCGGGGCTACGCAGTATTTT.

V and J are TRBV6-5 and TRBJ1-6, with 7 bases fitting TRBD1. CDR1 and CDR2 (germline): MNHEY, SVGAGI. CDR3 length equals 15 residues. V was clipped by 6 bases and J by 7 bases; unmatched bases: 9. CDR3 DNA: TGTGCCAGCAGGGCAGGGGGGGCTTGGAATTCACCCCTCCACTTT. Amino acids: CASRAGGAWNSPLHF.

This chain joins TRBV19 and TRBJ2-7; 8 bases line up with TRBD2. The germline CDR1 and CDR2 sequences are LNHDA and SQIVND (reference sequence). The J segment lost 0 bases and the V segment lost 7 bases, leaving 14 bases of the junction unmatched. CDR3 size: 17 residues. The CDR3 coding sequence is TGTGCCAGTACAACTAGCGGAGACTCTGCCAGCTCCTACGAGCAGTACTTC. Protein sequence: CASTTSGDSASSYEQYF.

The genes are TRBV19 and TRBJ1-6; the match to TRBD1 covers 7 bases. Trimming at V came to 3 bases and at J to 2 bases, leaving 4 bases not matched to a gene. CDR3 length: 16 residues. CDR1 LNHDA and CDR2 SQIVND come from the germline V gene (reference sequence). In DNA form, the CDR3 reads TGTGCCAGTAGTATGACAGGGATAACCTATAATTCACCCCTCCACTTT. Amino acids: CASSMTGITYNSPLHF.

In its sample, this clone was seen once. CDR3 loop: CASSFFVTDTQYF. Here the CDR3 DNA reads TGTGCCAGCAGCTTTTTTGTTACAGATACGCAGTATTTT. The chain is built from TRBV7-8 and TRBJ2-3; D gene unclear. Germline V CDR1 and CDR2: SGHVS, FQNEAQ. V lost 3 bases, J lost 3 bases, and 7 bases lay in between. The CDR3 consists of 13 residues.

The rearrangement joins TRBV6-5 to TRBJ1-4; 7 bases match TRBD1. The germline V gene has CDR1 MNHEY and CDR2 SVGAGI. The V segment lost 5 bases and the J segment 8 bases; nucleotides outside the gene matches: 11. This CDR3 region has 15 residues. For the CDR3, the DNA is TGTGCCAGCAGTACCAGCAGGGGGGTGGGCGAAAAACTGTTTTTT. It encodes CASSTSRGVGEKLFF.

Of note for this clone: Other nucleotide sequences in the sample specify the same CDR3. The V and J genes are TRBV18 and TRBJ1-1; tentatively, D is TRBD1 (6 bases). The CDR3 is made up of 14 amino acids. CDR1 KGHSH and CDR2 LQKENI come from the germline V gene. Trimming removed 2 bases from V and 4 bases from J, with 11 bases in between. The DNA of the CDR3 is TGTGCCAGCTCACCAGGGGGCGCGGTCACTGAAGCTTTCTTT. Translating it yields CASSPGGAVTEAFF.

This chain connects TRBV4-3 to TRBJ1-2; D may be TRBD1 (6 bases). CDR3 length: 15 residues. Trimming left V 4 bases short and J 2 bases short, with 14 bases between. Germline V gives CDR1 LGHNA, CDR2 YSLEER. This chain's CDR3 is CASSPGVGGNYGYTF. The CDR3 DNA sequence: TGCGCCAGCAGCCCAGGGGTCGGGGGAAACTATGGCTACACCTTC.

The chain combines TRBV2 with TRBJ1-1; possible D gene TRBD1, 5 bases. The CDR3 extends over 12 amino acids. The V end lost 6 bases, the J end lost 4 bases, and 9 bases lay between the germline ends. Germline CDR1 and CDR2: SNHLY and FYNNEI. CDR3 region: CASSRDITEAFF. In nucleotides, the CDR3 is TGTGCCAGCAGCAGGGATATCACTGAAGCTTTCTTT.